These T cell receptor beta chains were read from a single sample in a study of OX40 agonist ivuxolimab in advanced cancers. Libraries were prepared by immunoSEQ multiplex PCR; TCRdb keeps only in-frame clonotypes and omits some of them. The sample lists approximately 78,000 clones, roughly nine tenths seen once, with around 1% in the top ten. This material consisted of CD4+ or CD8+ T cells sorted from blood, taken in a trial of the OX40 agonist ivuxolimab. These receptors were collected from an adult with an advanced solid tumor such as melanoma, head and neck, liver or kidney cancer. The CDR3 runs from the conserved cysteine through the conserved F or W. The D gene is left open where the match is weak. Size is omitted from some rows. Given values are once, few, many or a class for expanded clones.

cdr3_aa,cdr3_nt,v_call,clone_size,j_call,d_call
CASSIGTGVSQPQHF,TGTGCCAGTAGTATAGGTACAGGGGTCTCTCAGCCCCAGCATTTT,TRBV19,once,TRBJ1-5,TRBD1
CASKGARGNEKLFF,TGTGCCAGCAAGGGGGCCCGGGGAAATGAAAAACTGTTTTTT,TRBV25-1,.,TRBJ1-4,TRBD1
CASSVGTSYNEQFF,TGTGCCAGCAGCGTGGGGACCTCCTACAATGAGCAGTTCTTC,TRBV9,.,TRBJ2-1,.
CASSYSRLAAPLGEQFF,TGTGCCAGCAGTTACTCCAGGCTAGCAGCCCCCCTGGGGGAGCAGTTCTTC,TRBV27,.,TRBJ2-1,.
CASSLGTGNTGELFF,TGTGCCAGCAGCTTAGGGACAGGGAACACCGGGGAGCTGTTTTTT,TRBV7-2,once,TRBJ2-2,TRBD1
CASSSARDRGGNTIYF,TGTGCCAGCAGCTCAGCCCGGGACAGGGGCGGAAACACCATATATTTT,TRBV5-4,.,TRBJ1-3,TRBD1
CASTDRGPQPQHF,TGTGCCAGCACGGACAGGGGGCCTCAGCCCCAGCATTTT,TRBV28,once,TRBJ1-5,TRBD1
CASSPRQAQSTDTQYF,TGCGCCAGCAGCCCACGACAGGCCCAAAGCACAGATACGCAGTATTTT,TRBV4-3,.,TRBJ2-3,.
CAWSLAPSPSYEQYF,TGTGCCTGGAGTCTAGCGCCCTCACCATCCTACGAGCAGTACTTC,TRBV30,.,TRBJ2-7,.
CAGKQAGGPYEQYF,TGTGCCGGCAAACAGGCGGGAGGGCCCTACGAGCAGTACTTC,TRBV5-4,.,TRBJ2-7,TRBD2
CASSLGVTPVLETQYF,TGTGCCAGCAGCCTGGGAGTAACGCCCGTGTTGGAGACCCAGTACTTC,TRBV7-2,.,TRBJ2-5,.
CAISNRDEQYF,TGTGCCATCAGCAACAGGGACGAGCAGTACTTC,TRBV10-3,once,TRBJ2-7,.
CASSTLAGGQETQYF,TGTGCCAGCAGCACACTAGCGGGGGGGCAAGAGACCCAGTACTTC,TRBV5-4,few,TRBJ2-5,TRBD2
CASSEGQGTGELFF,TGTGCCAGCAGCGAGGGACAGGGGACCGGGGAGCTGTTTTTT,TRBV5-4,.,TRBJ2-2,TRBD1
CASSYSSGVDQPQHF,TGTGCCAGCAGTTACTCGAGCGGGGTAGATCAGCCCCAGCATTTT,TRBV6-5,.,TRBJ1-5,.
CASSQRRAETQYF,TGCGCCAGCAGCCAAAGGCGAGCAGAGACCCAGTACTTC,TRBV5-1,.,TRBJ2-5,.
CATSRDLWGADTEAFF,TGTGCCACCAGCAGAGACCTCTGGGGCGCGGACACTGAAGCTTTCTTT,TRBV15,.,TRBJ1-1,.
CASSLGPRAAGELFF,TGTGCCAGCAGCCTAGGGCCCCGCGCGGCCGGGGAGCTGTTTTTT,TRBV11-2,.,TRBJ2-2,.
CASSASSDTQYF,TGTGCCAGCAGCGCAAGTTCAGATACGCAGTATTTT,TRBV5-6,.,TRBJ2-3,.
CASSLAGQEGSYEQYF,TGTGCCAGCAGCTTGGCCGGACAGGAAGGCTCCTACGAGCAGTACTTC,TRBV5-4,.,TRBJ2-7,TRBD1
CASSDPAGGSYEQYF,TGTGCCAGCAGTGACCCAGCGGGTGGCTCCTACGAGCAGTACTTC,TRBV25-1,.,TRBJ2-7,.
CASSLEGASKGKQETQYF,TGCGCCAGCAGCTTGGAAGGGGCGTCGAAGGGCAAACAAGAGACCCAGTACTTC,TRBV5-1,.,TRBJ2-5,.
CASSVPGTSGRNEQFF,TGCGCCAGCAGTGTTCCCGGGACTAGCGGGAGGAATGAGCAGTTCTTC,TRBV10-1,.,TRBJ2-1,TRBD2
CASSSQALQGSWNTEAFF,TGTGCCAGCAGCTCCCAGGCCCTGCAGGGGAGCTGGAACACTGAAGCTTTCTTT,TRBV5-6,once,TRBJ1-1,.
CASSIGNTDTQYF,TGCGCCAGCAGCATTGGAAACACAGATACGCAGTATTTT,TRBV5-1,.,TRBJ2-3,.
CASSSGTSGEQYF,TGTGCCAGCAGTTCTGGGACTAGCGGAGAGCAGTACTTC,TRBV6-6,once,TRBJ2-7,TRBD2
CASSLGLQGTDTQYF,TGTGCCAGCAGCTTAGGTCTGCAAGGCACAGATACGCAGTATTTT,TRBV7-8,.,TRBJ2-3,.
CASSYLAGGPGEQYF,TGTGCCAGCAGTTACCTAGCGGGAGGGCCGGGAGAGCAGTACTTC,TRBV6-5,.,TRBJ2-7,TRBD2
CASSPPSGGATDTQYF,TGTGCCAGCAGCCCCCCTAGCGGGGGGGCCACAGATACGCAGTATTTT,TRBV7-2,.,TRBJ2-3,TRBD2
CASSQDLPGTGETEAFF,TGTGCCAGCAGCCAAGATCTACCCGGGACAGGGGAGACTGAAGCTTTCTTT,TRBV14,.,TRBJ1-1,TRBD1
CASSELKANYGYTF,TGTGCCAGCAGTGAATTGAAGGCTAACTATGGCTACACCTTC,TRBV2,once,TRBJ1-2,.
CASSLPGADTQYF,TGTGCCAGCAGCTTACCCGGTGCAGATACGCAGTATTTT,TRBV7-9,medium-sized,TRBJ2-3,.
CASSISVGETQYF,TGTGCCAGCAGCATTTCCGTGGGAGAGACCCAGTACTTC,TRBV7-3,.,TRBJ2-5,.
CASSWGLVSGYTF,TGTGCCAGCAGTTGGGGATTAGTTAGTGGCTACACCTTC,TRBV6-5,.,TRBJ1-2,.
CASSLAAASYEQYF,TGTGCCAGCAGCTTAGCGGCGGCCTCCTACGAGCAGTACTTC,TRBV7-2,.,TRBJ2-7,.
CASSVAPGSTDTQYF,TGTGCCAGCAGCGTAGCACCCGGGAGCACAGATACGCAGTATTTT,TRBV9,.,TRBJ2-3,.
CASSLDWVLPYEQFF,TGTGCCAGCAGCTTGGATTGGGTCTTACCCTATGAGCAGTTCTTC,TRBV5-6,.,TRBJ2-1,.
CASSDSRGRKVNTEAFF,TGTGCCAGCAGTGACTCTCGGGGAAGAAAAGTGAACACTGAAGCTTTCTTT,TRBV6-4,few,TRBJ1-1,.
CASSIRELAGGSRLFF,TGTGCCAGCAGTATCCGGGAACTAGCGGGGGGAAGTCGTCTGTTCTTC,TRBV2,.,TRBJ2-1,TRBD2
CASSPLWGTGGNEQFF,TGTGCCAGCAGCCCCCTTTGGGGGACAGGGGGAAATGAGCAGTTCTTC,TRBV7-6,once,TRBJ2-1,TRBD1
CASRPPGQGVGNEQFF,TGTGCCAGCAGACCCCCGGGACAGGGGGTAGGAAATGAGCAGTTCTTC,TRBV28,.,TRBJ2-1,TRBD1
CASSFDSNEQFF,TGTGCCAGCAGCTTTGATAGCAATGAGCAGTTCTTC,TRBV5-4,few,TRBJ2-1,.
CATAEGGGASRYNEQFF,TGTGCCACAGCCGAGGGCGGGGGGGCCTCGAGATACAATGAGCAGTTCTTC,TRBV10-3,.,TRBJ2-1,TRBD2
CASKKGGNIDTQYF,TGTGCCAGCAAAAAGGGGGGTAATATAGATACGCAGTATTTT,TRBV25-1,.,TRBJ2-3,.
CATSRDGLAADTQYF,TGTGCCACCAGCAGAGATGGACTAGCGGCAGATACGCAGTATTTT,TRBV15,.,TRBJ2-3,TRBD2
CASSLNRVGNTGELFF,TGTGCCAGCAGCTTAAACAGGGTCGGGAACACCGGGGAGCTGTTTTTT,TRBV7-3,few,TRBJ2-2,.
CASSEWRESINEQFF,TGTGCCAGCAGTGAATGGAGGGAATCCATCAATGAGCAGTTCTTC,TRBV2,few,TRBJ2-1,.
CASVTAASGDFYNEQFF,TGTGCCAGCGTCACGGCAGCCTCTGGGGACTTCTACAATGAGCAGTTCTTC,TRBV21-1,.,TRBJ2-1,.
CASSPGQGTGELFF,TGTGCCAGCAGTCCGGGACAGGGGACCGGGGAGCTGTTTTTT,TRBV6-4,.,TRBJ2-2,TRBD1
CASSSPTVTQETQYF,TGTGCCAGCAGTTCCCCGACCGTAACACAAGAGACCCAGTACTTC,TRBV6-5,.,TRBJ2-5,.
CASSLENRGNQPQHF,TGTGCCAGCAGCTTGGAGAACCGGGGAAATCAGCCCCAGCATTTT,TRBV7-2,.,TRBJ1-5,.
CASSATTGANTEAFF,TGTGCCAGCAGTGCCACGACAGGGGCCAACACTGAAGCTTTCTTT,TRBV6-1,.,TRBJ1-1,TRBD1
CASSLSGQYEQYF,TGTGCCAGCAGCTTAAGCGGCCAGTACGAGCAGTACTTC,TRBV7-3,.,TRBJ2-7,.
CASSEEIAGYNEQFF,TGTGCCAGCAGTGAAGAAATAGCGGGCTACAATGAGCAGTTCTTC,TRBV6-4,once,TRBJ2-1,TRBD2